Below are 32 T cell receptor beta chains sequenced from a single sample in a study of a mutant IDH1 vaccine in newly diagnosed glioma. Time point of the sample: week 47, end of study. Doses of 300 ug of mutant IDH1 20-mer peptide were given with topical imiquimod. Sequencing was performed with immunoSEQ multiplex PCR; in TCRdb, only in-frame clones are kept and a portion is missing. The sample lists tens of thousands of clones; 83% were seen once. Which antigens these TCRs recognize remains unknown. Sequencing was performed on PBMCs, taken from a glioma patient whose treatment included an IDH1 peptide vaccine. These TCRs come from a man aged 25 to 45 with glioma.

V gene TRBV6-1 combines with J gene TRBJ2-1; perhaps TRBD2 as D (6 bases). Germline CDR1 is MNHNS and CDR2 is SASEGT. V was trimmed by 6 bases and J by 2 bases, leaving 11 bases between them. The CDR3 consists of 14 residues. CDR3 residues: CASRGGLPYNEQFF. The CDR3 DNA reads as TGTGCCAGCAGGGGGGGACTCCCCTACAATGAGCAGTTCTTC.

The chain has TRBV5-1 and TRBJ1-4; D is unclear. Per germline, CDR1 SGHRS and CDR2 YFSETQ. This CDR3 region has 17 residues. The V end lost 2 bases, the J end lost 5 bases, and 19 bases lay between the germline ends. CDR3 residues: CASSFRPELNYNEKLFF. The CDR3 DNA sequence: TGCGCCAGCAGCTTCCGCCCCGAACTGAATTACAATGAAAAACTGTTTTTT.

The rearrangement links TRBV6-5 to TRBJ1-2, with 10 bases aligning to TRBD1. This CDR3 has 15 amino acids. Germline values: CDR1 MNHEY, CDR2 SVGAGI. V dropped 6 bases and J dropped 5; count of bases not matched to a gene: 9. For the CDR3, the DNA is TGTGCCAGCAGCCACGGACAGGGGGGTGGGTATGGCTACACCTTC. As protein: CASSHGQGGGYGYTF.

Regarding this clone: At one end, the junction sequence differs from germline, possibly due to a read error. The chain recombines TRBV10-3 with TRBJ1-4; D perhaps matches TRBD1 (6 bases). This CDR3 spans 14 amino acids. Germline V CDR1 and CDR2: ENHRY, SYGVKD. This chain's CDR3 is CAISGTGRNGKLFF. CDR3 bases: TGTGCCATCAGTGGCACAGGGAGGAATGGAAAACTGTTTTTT.

This sequence joins TRBV6-4 and TRBJ2-3, with D unclear. The CDR3 covers 13 residues. The germline CDR1 and CDR2 sequences are MRHNA and SNTAGT. V shed 4 bases and J shed 2 bases, with 7 bases lying between them. CDR3 loop: CASSVSATDTQYF. The CDR3 DNA sequence: TGTGCCAGCAGTGTCTCGGCCACAGATACGCAGTATTTT.

The V gene is TRBV6-5, the J gene TRBJ1-3; a possible D gene is TRBD1 (5 bases). V was pared by 4 bases and J by 0 bases, with 13 bases between. Germline V CDR1 and CDR2: MNHEY, SVGAGI. The CDR3 loop spans 16 amino acids. The CDR3 here is CASSSATATSGNTIYF. DNA of the CDR3: TGTGCCAGCAGTTCTGCGACAGCGACCTCTGGAAACACCATATATTTT.

The chain joins TRBV7-2 to TRBJ2-4; D ambiguous. Germline CDR1 reads SGHTA; CDR2 reads FQGNSA. V was pared by 0 bases and J by 0 bases, with 12 bases between. The CDR3 totals 17 residues. The CDR3 DNA is TGTGCCAGCAGCTTAGCGCCGCTACCCCTAGCCAAAAACATTCAGTACTTC. It yields the protein CASSLAPLPLAKNIQYF.

This clone is a singleton in its sample. The chain joins TRBV12-5 to TRBJ2-3, with a possible D match to TRBD1 (5 bases). The CDR3 totals 12 residues. The germline V gene has CDR1 LGHNT and CDR2 FRNRAP. Trimming took 9 bases from V and 4 from J, leaving 11 bases between them. This chain's CDR3 is CASLQGADTQYF. The CDR3 coding sequence is TGTGCTAGCTTGCAGGGTGCAGATACGCAGTATTTT.

This sequence joins TRBV9 and TRBJ2-1; TRBD2 aligns across 7 bases. The germline V gene encodes CDR1 SGDLS and CDR2 YYNGEE. The CDR3 is 13 residues long. The ends lost 4 bases at V and 7 bases at J; junction bases unmatched: 5. CDR3 loop: CASSLLGGNEQFF. CDR3 coding DNA: TGTGCCAGCAGCTTATTGGGGGGGAATGAGCAGTTCTTC.

The chain employs TRBV2 and TRBJ1-2; 9 nucleotides line up with TRBD1. V lost 7 bases to trimming and J lost 2 bases; unmatched junction nucleotides: 14. Per the germline V gene, CDR1 is SNHLY and CDR2 is FYNNEI. This CDR3 is built from 17 residues. CDR3 nucleotides: TGTGCCAGCATGGCTGGTAGGGGACAGGGTTCCAACTATGGCTACACCTTC. It is translated as CASMAGRGQGSNYGYTF.

This chain connects TRBV19 to TRBJ2-4, with a tentative D call TRBD2 (5 bases). V was clipped by 3 bases and J by 2 bases, with 11 bases between them. The CDR3 length is 15 residues. Germline V gene data show CDR1 as LNHDA and CDR2 as SQIVND (reference sequence). The CDR3 reads CASSMRTETKNIQYF. The CDR3 bases are TGTGCCAGTAGTATGAGGACTGAAACCAAAAACATTCAGTACTTC.

The chain's CDR3 is CASSLREKTGNEQFF. The DNA of the CDR3 is TGTGCCAGCAGTTTAAGGGAGAAAACGGGCAATGAGCAGTTCTTC. The V call is TRBV27, the J call TRBJ2-1, with D tentatively TRBD2 (5 bases). The CDR3 runs 15 residues. The V gene lost 2 bases and the J gene lost 6 bases, with 14 bases spanning the gap. CDR1 MNHEY and CDR2 SMNVEV come from the germline V gene (reference sequence).

The gene calls are TRBV5-1 and TRBJ2-2, with TRBD1 identical over 9 bases. Looked up from germline, CDR1 is SGHRS and CDR2 is YFSETQ. This CDR3 is 17 amino acids long. Trimming removed 4 bases from V and 5 bases from J; junction bases left unmatched: 12. Here the CDR3 reads CASSSTGTGLGTGELFF. The CDR3, as DNA: TGCGCCAGCAGCAGCACCGGGACAGGGCTGGGAACCGGGGAGCTGTTTTTT.

V gene TRBV25-1 combines with J gene TRBJ1-4; the match to TRBD1 covers 9 bases. The ends lost 6 bases at V and 5 bases at J; junction bases unmatched: 4. From germline, CDR1 is MGHDK and CDR2 SYGVNS. The CDR3 covers 14 residues. The CDR3 DNA reads as TGTGCCAGCAGGGGGGACAGGGCGAATGAAAAACTGTTTTTT. It yields the protein CASRGDRANEKLFF.

The rearrangement joins TRBV4-1 to TRBJ1-1, with TRBD1 identical over 10 bases. The length of the CDR3 is 14 residues. The V gene's germline CDR1 is MGHRA and CDR2 YSYEKL. V was pared by 3 bases and J by 4 bases, with 2 bases of the junction left unmatched. The CDR3 DNA follows: TGCGCCAGCAGCCAGGGACAGGGGAGCACTGAAGCTTTCTTT. This gives the protein CASSQGQGSTEAFF.

The chain employs TRBV27 and TRBJ1-5; maybe TRBD1 (5 bases). The CDR3 sequence is 13 residues long. The germline gives CDR1 MNHEY, CDR2 SMNVEV (reference sequence). Trimming left V 4 bases short and J 4 bases short, with 8 bases between. Written as DNA, the CDR3 is TGTGCCAGCAGTTGGGGGGTTAATCAGCCCCAGCATTTT. Amino acids: CASSWGVNQPQHF.

The rearrangement uses TRBV27 and TRBJ1-5, with D uncertain. The CDR3 covers 15 residues. Germline CDR1 and CDR2: MNHEY and SMNVEV (reference sequence). V was trimmed by 6 bases and J by 2 bases, leaving 14 bases between them. CDR3 in DNA: TGTGCCAGCAGCCGGACGGTATTGCGCAATCAGCCCCAGCATTTT. This gives the protein CASSRTVLRNQPQHF.

The DNA of the CDR3 is TGCGCCAGCAGCCCCCCTCCACTAGCGGGTTACGCGATTACGCAGTATTTT. Translated, it gives CASSPPPLAGYAITQYF. The chain couples TRBV5-1 to TRBJ2-3; TRBD2 agrees at 9 bases. The trim removed 4 bases at V and 8 bases at J, leaving 17 bases unmatched. There are 17 residues in the CDR3. Germline-derived CDR1 and CDR2 are SGHRS and YFSETQ.

This rearrangement joins TRBV6-1 to TRBJ1-6; D gene ambiguous. Germline V gene lookup returns CDR1 MNHNS and CDR2 SASEGT. Trimming stripped 6 bases from V and 9 bases from J, with 12 bases between. The CDR3 spans 13 residues. CDR3 in amino acids: CASRAPTRSPLHF. The DNA for the CDR3 is TGTGCCAGCAGAGCCCCCACGCGTTCACCCCTCCACTTT.

In this sample, this clone turned up once. J is TRBJ2-7 and V is TRBV18; D gene uncertain. Trimming took 0 bases from V and 3 from J, leaving 9 bases between them. The germline V gene encodes CDR1 KGHSH and CDR2 LQKENI. CDR3 length equals 14 residues. The CDR3 region has the DNA TGTGCCAGCTCACCACCGCACAGACTCTACGAGCAGTACTTC. Its protein is CASSPPHRLYEQYF.

The chain joins TRBV2 to TRBJ2-5, with TRBD2 matching 7 bases. Germline V gives CDR1 SNHLY, CDR2 FYNNEI. V lost 4 bases, J lost 7 bases, and 12 bases stayed unmatched. The CDR3 runs 15 residues. CDR3 loop: CASSVERGFQGTQYF. CDR3 sequence (DNA): TGTGCCAGCAGTGTCGAGCGGGGCTTTCAGGGGACCCAGTACTTC.

The chain combines TRBV29-1 with TRBJ1-3; TRBD1 is a possible D gene (6 bases). From germline, CDR1 is SQVTM and CDR2 ANQGSEA. V was cut by 6 bases and J by 4 bases, with 19 bases left in between. This CDR3 comprises 15 residues. As DNA, the CDR3 is TGCAGCGTGCTCCCTAAACAGGGCCCCGGAAACACCATATATTTT. Amino acid sequence: CSVLPKQGPGNTIYF.

The sample holds one count of this clone. The V and J genes are TRBV10-1 and TRBJ2-3; unclear D gene. Trimming removed 4 bases from V and 0 bases from J, with 11 bases in between. This CDR3 has 15 amino acids. Germline CDR1 and CDR2: WNHNN and SYGVQD (reference sequence). CDR3 region: CASSALQASTDTQYF. The DNA for the CDR3 is TGCGCCAGCAGTGCCTTGCAGGCTAGCACAGATACGCAGTATTTT.

V and J are TRBV19 and TRBJ1-4; possible D gene TRBD1, 6 bases. Germline V lookup: CDR1 LNHDA, CDR2 SQIVND (reference sequence). This CDR3 has 14 amino acids. Deletions cut 3 bases from V and 5 bases from J, with 10 bases between. CDR3 DNA: TGTGCCAGTAGTATTCGGCAGGGGAATGAAAAACTGTTTTTT. It translates to CASSIRQGNEKLFF.

This clone was found a few times. This sequence joins TRBV18 and TRBJ1-5, with 7 bases fitting TRBD1. V shed 2 bases, J shed 2 bases, and the junction held 3 bases outside the gene matches. From germline, CDR1 is KGHSH and CDR2 LQKENI. The CDR3 has 15 amino acids. CDR3 sequence (DNA): TGTGCCAGCTCACCAACCAGGGGGGGCAATCAGCCCCAGCATTTT. This gives the protein CASSPTRGGNQPQHF.

The genes are TRBV6-5 and TRBJ2-3, with D uncertain. The CDR3 runs to 14 residues. V was pared by 0 bases and J by 2 bases, with 6 bases between. Germline V CDR1 and CDR2: MNHEY, SVGAGI. Written as DNA, the CDR3 is TGTGCCAGCAGTTACTCCTGGACCACAGATACGCAGTATTTT. Amino acids: CASSYSWTTDTQYF.

This chain links TRBV25-1 with TRBJ2-7; D is uncertain. The length of the CDR3 is 13 residues. V lost 7 bases to trimming and J lost 3 bases, with 13 bases between them. CDR1 MGHDK and CDR2 SYGVNS come from the germline V gene. CDR3 bases: TGTGCCAGCACCCCACCTTGGGGCTACGAGCAGTACTTC. Its translation: CASTPPWGYEQYF.

The V gene is TRBV7-9, the J gene TRBJ2-1; 11 bases are a match to TRBD2. Unmatched junction bases numbered 3, after V lost 5 bases and J lost 0 bases. Germline V gives CDR1 SEHNR, CDR2 FQNEAQ (reference sequence). This CDR3 has 16 residues. CDR3 sequence: CASSPLAGGSYNEQFF. The CDR3 nucleotides are TGTGCCAGCAGCCCGCTAGCGGGGGGCTCCTACAATGAGCAGTTCTTC.

The chain joins TRBV4-2 to TRBJ2-3; 9 bases fit TRBD2. J was trimmed by 2 bases and V by 5 bases; bases with no gene match: 14. Germline values: CDR1 LGHNA, CDR2 YNFKEQ. This CDR3 is 18 amino acids long. The CDR3 loop reads CASSNRAGGSSITDTQYF. The CDR3 bases are TGTGCCAGCAGCAACCGGGCGGGGGGGTCCTCTATCACAGATACGCAGTATTTT.

The chain recombines TRBV9 with TRBJ2-1; D not certain. CDR1 and CDR2 (germline): SGDLS, YYNGEE. This CDR3 spans 15 amino acids. V was trimmed by 0 bases and J by 6 bases, leaving 13 bases between them. CDR3 sequence: CASSVAGLNGNEQFF. The CDR3 nucleotides read TGTGCCAGCAGCGTAGCCGGGCTGAATGGCAATGAGCAGTTCTTC.

This clone was seen once. The chain carries TRBV13 and TRBJ2-3; TRBD2 agrees at 8 bases. The CDR3 sequence is 15 residues long. The trim removed 5 bases at V and 5 bases at J, leaving 9 bases unmatched. The germline V gene has CDR1 PRHDT and CDR2 FYEKMQ (reference sequence). In nucleotides, the CDR3 is TGTGCCAGCAGCCCCGGACTAGCCAGGGGAGATACGCAGTATTTT. Its translation: CASSPGLARGDTQYF.

This clone appeared once. The chain carries TRBV28 and TRBJ1-2, with D uncertain. There are 13 residues in the CDR3. Germline CDR1 MDHEN, CDR2 SYDVKM. V shed 6 bases and J shed 7 bases, with 15 bases lying between them. In nucleotides, the CDR3 is TGTGCCAGCAGGCCCGGGGAACCTGCTGGCTACACCTTC. Protein product: CASRPGEPAGYTF.